Below, 26 T cell receptor beta chains from the same sample are listed, as sequenced in a study of beta chain features in type 1 diabetes. The sequenced template was cDNA made from the entire isolated RNA. The protocol was immunoSEQ multiplex PCR, while the TCRdb copy is restricted to in-frame clones and leaves out a portion. This table holds 200,000 to 250,000 clones, about 11% found once. Sequencing was performed on central memory CD4+ T cells from blood. These receptors came from a man aged 18 to 30 in good health.

This clone was seen at least ten times. The rearrangement links TRBV18 to TRBJ2-1; D is possibly TRBD2 (5 bases). V lost 3 bases and J 9 bases, leaving 21 bases between the germline ends. Germline V CDR1 and CDR2: KGHSH, LQKENI. The CDR3 consists of 16 residues. CDR3 sequence reads: CASSPETGRKRAEQFF. The CDR3 nucleotides are TGTGCCAGCTCACCGGAAACGGGAAGGAAGCGTGCTGAGCAGTTCTTC.

The V and J genes are TRBV11-2 and TRBJ1-2, with D possibly matching TRBD1 (6 bases). Germline V gives CDR1 SGHAT, CDR2 FQNNGV. The germline V and J ends were trimmed by 1 base and 8 bases, with 17 bases remaining between them. The CDR3 is 15 amino acids. Here the CDR3 reads CASSLAPGTPRGYTF. The DNA for the CDR3 is TGTGCCAGCAGCTTAGCCCCCGGGACACCAAGGGGCTACACCTTC. The full variable domain, its missing parts supplied by reference TRBV11-2 and TRBJ1-2, is EAGVAQSPRYKIIEKRQSVAFWCNPISGHATLYWYQQILGQGPKLLIQFQNNGVVDDSQLPKDRFSAERLKGVDSTLKIQPAKLEDSAVYLCASSLAPGTPRGYTFGSGTRLTVV.

In its sample, this clone was seen a few times. The V call is TRBV4-2, the J call TRBJ2-3, with 7 bases lining up with TRBD2. This CDR3 has 15 residues. Germline V lookup: CDR1 LGHNA, CDR2 YNFKEQ. The trim removed 7 bases at V and 2 bases at J, leaving 9 bases unmatched. The CDR3 sequence is CASKAGNLLTDTQYF. CDR3 in DNA: TGTGCCAGCAAAGCGGGAAATCTACTCACAGATACGCAGTATTTT.

In this sample, this clone turned up many times. At the DNA level, this CDR3 is encoded by other sequences in the same sample as well. This chain connects TRBV7-2 to TRBJ2-7, with D hard to call. CDR1 is SGHTA, CDR2 FQGNSA, per germline. The CDR3 is made up of 12 amino acids. The V gene lost 5 bases and the J gene lost 0 bases, with 5 bases spanning the gap. The CDR3 sequence: CASSPSSYEQYF. The CDR3 DNA is TGTGCCAGCAGCCCGAGCTCCTACGAGCAGTACTTC.

V gene TRBV7-6 combines with J gene TRBJ2-2, with D possibly being TRBD2 (5 bases). Germline CDR1 reads SGHVS; CDR2 reads FNYEAQ. The length of the CDR3 is 16 residues. The V end lost 5 bases, the J end lost 5 bases, and 18 bases lay between the germline ends. The CDR3 DNA follows: TGTGCCAGCAGCCCCGTCCCGATGACGGGGACCGGGGAGCTGTTTTTT. This translates into CASSPVPMTGTGELFF. Full variable domain (remainder filled in from reference TRBV7-6 and TRBJ2-2): GAGVSQSPRYKVTKRGQDVALRCDPISGHVSLYWYRQALGQGPEFLTYFNYEAQQDKSGLPNDRFSAERPEGSISTLTIQRTEQRDSAMYRCASSPVPMTGTGELFFGEGSRLTVL.

The chain combines TRBV2 with TRBJ1-2; 8 nucleotides line up with TRBD1. This CDR3 has 13 residues. In germline, CDR1 is SNHLY, CDR2 FYNNEI. The V segment lost 5 bases and the J segment 4 bases; nucleotides outside the gene matches: 3. In DNA form, the CDR3 reads TGTGCCAGCAGTCAGGGGGCGAGCTATGGCTACACCTTC. The encoded protein is CASSQGASYGYTF.

Only a few counts were recorded for this clone. The chain has TRBV28 and TRBJ2-7; D is ambiguous. The V end lost 6 bases, the J end lost 3 bases, and 6 bases lay between the germline ends. The CDR3 has 11 residues. In germline, CDR1 is MDHEN, CDR2 SYDVKM. The CDR3 is CASRLDYEQYF. The CDR3 bases are TGTGCCAGCAGGCTCGACTACGAGCAGTACTTC. The entire variable domain, with the rest obtained from reference TRBV28 and TRBJ2-7, is as follows: DVKVTQSSRYLVKRTGEKVFLECVQDMDHENMFWYRQDPGLGLRLIYFSYDVKMKEKGDIPEGYSVSREKKERFSLILESASTNQTSMYLCASRLDYEQYFGPGTRLTVT.

To note about this clone: Other DNA sequences of this sample code for an identical CDR3. The chain's CDR3 is CASSQGGGSTDTQYF. The CDR3 DNA reads as TGTGCCAGCAGCCAAGGTGGAGGGAGCACAGATACGCAGTATTTT. This chain joins TRBV4-2 and TRBJ2-3; weak D call: TRBD2 (6 bases). V was pared by 1 base and J by 0 bases, with 8 bases between. CDR3 length: 15 amino acids. Germline CDR1 is LGHNA and CDR2 is YNFKEQ.

This clone was seen only a few times. This chain links TRBV5-1 with TRBJ2-3; D is unresolved. Germline CDR1 reads SGHRS; CDR2 reads YFSETQ. V gave up 1 base and J gave up 2 bases, with 5 bases separating them. This CDR3 has 13 residues. This chain's CDR3 is CASSLQDTDTQYF. In DNA, the CDR3 is TGCGCCAGCAGCTTGCAGGACACAGATACGCAGTATTTT.

V gene TRBV29-1 combines with J gene TRBJ2-3; 10 bases map to TRBD1. Germline CDR1 SQVTM, CDR2 ANQGSEA. The CDR3 sequence is 15 residues long. V lost 4 bases to trimming and J lost 3 bases; unmatched junction nucleotides: 7. CDR3 coding DNA: TGCAGCGTTGTTGGGGACAGGGGCGGAACAGATACGCAGTATTTT. This translates into CSVVGDRGGTDTQYF.

This clone was seen only a few times. V is TRBV7-6 and J is TRBJ2-1; D gene unclear. CDR1 is SGHVS, CDR2 FNYEAQ, per germline. Trimming cost V 3 bases and J 5 bases, with 8 bases left between them. This CDR3 region has 13 residues. Here the CDR3 reads CASSFNPDNEQFF. The CDR3 nucleotides read TGTGCCAGCAGCTTTAACCCGGACAATGAGCAGTTCTTC.

This clone was recorded a few times. The gene calls are TRBV11-2 and TRBJ2-5; D is possibly TRBD2 (7 bases). The germline gives CDR1 SGHAT, CDR2 FQNNGV. Between the trimmed V and J ends, which lost 5 bases and 5 bases, there was a span of 18 bases. The CDR3 is 15 residues long. CDR3: CASSPGGTQGETQYF. The CDR3 DNA is TGTGCCAGCAGCCCCGGGGGGACACAAGGGGAGACCCAGTACTTC.

The gene calls are TRBV7-2 and TRBJ2-7; TRBD2 matches at 8 bases. This CDR3 comprises 15 residues. V lost 5 bases, J lost 2 bases, and 8 bases stayed unmatched. Germline lookup yields CDR1 SGHTA and CDR2 FQGNSA. The CDR3 reads CASSPWVAGPYEQYF. The CDR3, as DNA: TGTGCCAGCAGCCCCTGGGTAGCGGGGCCCTACGAGCAGTACTTC.

The V and J genes are TRBV7-9 and TRBJ2-2, with TRBD2 matching over 8 bases. The germline V gene has CDR1 SEHNR and CDR2 FQNEAQ (reference sequence). V was pared by 5 bases and J by 2 bases, with 7 bases of the junction left unmatched. The CDR3 runs 16 residues. The chain's CDR3 is CASSPRGGLNTGELFF. As DNA, the CDR3 is TGTGCCAGCAGCCCCCGGGGGGGGCTTAACACCGGGGAGCTGTTTTTT.

The chain combines TRBV4-3 with TRBJ1-1; 9 bases are shared with TRBD1. V was pared by 0 bases and J by 6 bases, with 5 bases of the junction left unmatched. The CDR3 runs 15 residues. CDR1 LGHNA and CDR2 YSLEER come from the germline V gene. The CDR3 here is CASSQDRTGVPEAFF. The DNA of the CDR3 is TGCGCCAGCAGCCAAGATAGGACAGGGGTTCCTGAAGCTTTCTTT.

The V gene is TRBV27, the J gene TRBJ1-1; D unclear. This CDR3 is built from 15 residues. The V end was cut by 5 bases, the J end by 3 bases, with 16 bases between. Germline CDR1 is MNHEY and CDR2 is SMNVEV (reference sequence). CDR3 in amino acids: CASSPRGAGDTEAFF. The CDR3 DNA reads TGTGCCAGCAGTCCGCGTGGCGCTGGAGACACTGAAGCTTTCTTT.

V gene TRBV11-2 combines with J gene TRBJ2-1, with TRBD2 identical over 7 bases. CDR1 is SGHAT, CDR2 FQNNGV, per germline. The CDR3 extends over 18 amino acids. The V segment lost 0 bases and the J segment 0 bases; nucleotides outside the gene matches: 8. The DNA of the CDR3 is TGTGCCAGCAGCTTAGATAGTCGGGGCGGGAGCTCCTACAATGAGCAGTTCTTC. Translated, it gives CASSLDSRGGSSYNEQFF.

This clone has a handful of counts. J is TRBJ2-1 and V is TRBV11-1, with TRBD2 matching 7 bases. Germline V lookup: CDR1 SGHAT, CDR2 FQDESV (reference sequence). The length of the CDR3 is 15 residues. The ends lost 7 bases at V and 2 bases at J; junction bases unmatched: 8. CDR3 DNA: TGTGCCAGCAACCGGGGGGAGGGCGCCTACAATGAGCAGTTCTTC. Encoded protein: CASNRGEGAYNEQFF.

The CDR3 is CATRAGGASTDTQYF. The CDR3 DNA follows: TGTGCCACCCGAGCGGGAGGGGCCAGCACAGATACGCAGTATTTT. This sequence joins TRBV28 and TRBJ2-3, with 10 positions matching TRBD2. The CDR3 covers 15 residues. V dropped 10 bases and J dropped 0; count of bases not matched to a gene: 7. CDR1 MDHEN and CDR2 SYDVKM come from the germline V gene.

There are a few counts of this clone. V and J are TRBV5-6 and TRBJ2-1, with TRBD2 as a possible D gene (5 bases). This CDR3 is 13 amino acids long. Germline CDR1 and CDR2: SGHDT and YYEEEE. V was clipped by 3 bases and J by 4 bases, with 8 bases between them. In DNA, the CDR3 is TGTGCCAGCAGCTCGGGGTCGTACAATGAGCAGTTCTTC. The encoded protein is CASSSGSYNEQFF.

The chain carries TRBV6-5 and TRBJ2-1, with 10 nucleotides matching TRBD2. CDR1 is MNHEY, CDR2 SVGAGI, per germline. CDR3 size: 13 residues. Germline trimming cut 5 bases from V and 10 bases from J; bases unmatched to any gene: 5. CDR3 residues: CASSLAGAVEQFF. The CDR3 nucleotides read TGTGCCAGCAGTCTAGCGGGAGCTGTCGAGCAGTTCTTC.

In its sample, this clone was seen a few times. The chain employs TRBV6-5 and TRBJ2-7; 8 nucleotides match TRBD1. Germline assignment: CDR1 MNHEY and CDR2 SVGAGI. This CDR3 has 15 amino acids. Trimming cost V 2 bases and J 3 bases; bases outside gene matches: 6. CDR3 residues: CASSYHGTGDYEQYF. CDR3 DNA sequence: TGTGCCAGCAGTTACCACGGGACAGGCGACTACGAGCAGTACTTC.

The genes are TRBV15 and TRBJ2-7, with D unresolved. The CDR3 has 13 amino acids. In germline, CDR1 is LNHNV, CDR2 YYDKDF (reference sequence). V lost 0 bases and J lost 6, with 9 bases in between. In DNA, the CDR3 is TGTGCCACCAGCAGAGAACCGCGCCTCGAGCAGTACTTC. Translation: CATSREPRLEQYF.

In nucleotides, the CDR3 is TGTGCCAGCAGCTTAGCTAAGATAGGGGGACGAGGCGCAGATACGCAGTATTTT. Protein product: CASSLAKIGGRGADTQYF. The chain combines TRBV7-8 with TRBJ2-3; perhaps TRBD1 as D (6 bases). CDR3 length: 18 amino acids. V lost 0 bases to trimming and J lost 4 bases, with 20 bases between them. Germline lookup yields CDR1 SGHVS and CDR2 FQNEAQ. Based on the CDR3 plus reference TRBV7-8 and TRBJ2-3, the full variable domain is GAGVSQSPRYKVAKRGQDVALRCDPISGHVSLFWYQQALGQGPEFLTYFQNEAQLDKSGLPSDRFFAERPEGSVSTLKIQRTQQEDSAVYLCASSLAKIGGRGADTQYFGPGTRLTVL.

This clone has more than one count but fewer than ten. V usage is TRBV14 and J usage is TRBJ1-1; possibly TRBD1 for D (5 bases). The CDR3 runs to 18 residues. Germline values: CDR1 SGHDN, CDR2 FVKESK. Trimming removed 0 bases at V and 3 bases at J, with 20 bases between. This CDR3 is CASSQDPWAGLEDTEAFF. In DNA, the CDR3 is TGTGCCAGCAGCCAAGATCCTTGGGCGGGACTGGAGGACACTGAAGCTTTCTTT. Combining the CDR3 with reference TRBV14 and TRBJ1-1 gives the whole variable domain EAGVTQFPSHSVIEKGQTVTLRCDPISGHDNLYWYRRVMGKEIKFLLHFVKESKQDESGMPNNRFLAERTGGTYSTLKVQPAELEDSGVYFCASSQDPWAGLEDTEAFFGQGTRLTVV.

This clone was counted between two and nine times. The chain recombines TRBV6-6 with TRBJ2-7; D gene ambiguous. This CDR3 has 11 amino acids. Germline V CDR1 and CDR2: MNHNY, SVGAGI (reference sequence). Trimming left V 1 base short and J 8 bases short, with 6 bases between. As DNA, the CDR3 is TGTGCCAGCAGTTACTTTGCCCAGCAGTACTTC. Protein product: CASSYFAQQYF.